The 8 T cell receptor beta chains presented below share a single source sample, sequenced in a study of T-cell reconstitution after alpha-beta-depleted transplantation in children. As it was prepared, the TCRbeta library received unique molecular identifiers. TCRdb reprocessed the PCR reads with MiXCR, giving one entry per CDR3 protein. This table has fewer than 700,000 distinct CDR3 sequences, around 13% appearing once. Here the sequenced sample was PBMCs, mostly from graft donor cells, taken 360 days after TCRalphabeta/CD19-depleted stem cell transplant. The receptors stem from a male patient aged 10 to 17 who had a stem cell transplant for acute myeloid leukemia, so the T cells may come from the graft donor.

The chain has TRBV12-3 or TRBV12-4 and TRBJ2-7, with 8 bases matching TRBD1. The CDR3 consists of 13 residues. V shed 3 bases and J 4 bases; nucleotides not matched to a gene: 2. The CDR3 spells CASSFRDRYEQYF. The DNA for the CDR3 is TGTGCCAGCAGTTTTCGGGACAGGTACGAGCAGTACTTC.

In its sample, this clonotype was seen a few times. V gene TRBV3-1 combines with J gene TRBJ2-1; no firm D call. Trimming left V 1 base short and J 0 bases short, with 13 bases between. The CDR3 contains 17 residues. CDR1 is LGHDT, CDR2 YNNKEL, per germline (reference sequence). The CDR3 DNA reads TGTGCCAGCAGCCAAGGAATTCGTGGCACCTCCTACAATGAGCAGTTCTTC. Residues: CASSQGIRGTSYNEQFF.

This clonotype was detected only a few times. This sequence joins TRBV6-2 or TRBV6-3 and TRBJ1-2; D ambiguous. The CDR3 length is 14 residues. CDR1 and CDR2 (germline): MNHEY, SVGEGT. Trimming pared 0 bases from V and 2 bases from J, leaving 7 bases between. CDR3 region: CASSYSRINYGYTF. The DNA of the CDR3 is TGTGCCAGCAGTTACTCCAGGATAAACTATGGCTACACCTTC.

This chain connects TRBV15 to TRBJ1-5, with TRBD1 as a possible D gene (5 bases). Per germline, CDR1 LNHNV and CDR2 YYDKDF (reference sequence). V was pared by 4 bases and J by 0 bases, with 10 bases between. This CDR3 has 15 amino acids. The DNA for the CDR3 is TGTGCCACCAGCACGGCGGGGACTAGCAATCAGCCCCAGCATTTT. Its translation: CATSTAGTSNQPQHF.

The J gene is TRBJ2-7, the V gene TRBV24-1, with 10 positions matching TRBD1. The CDR3 covers 17 residues. Germline lookup yields CDR1 KGHDR and CDR2 SFDVKD. The V segment lost 4 bases and the J segment 5 bases; nucleotides outside the gene matches: 13. In DNA, the CDR3 is TGTGCCACCAGTGACCCTACTGACAGGGGGCGTCAGGACGAGCAGTACTTC. Its translation is CATSDPTDRGRQDEQYF.

V usage is TRBV5-1 and J usage is TRBJ1-2; 7 bases are a match to TRBD1. The CDR3 covers 15 residues. In germline, CDR1 is SGHRS, CDR2 YFSETQ. The trim removed 0 bases at V and 4 bases at J, leaving 6 bases unmatched. The CDR3 spells CASSLVGGGPYGYTF. The DNA of the CDR3 is TGCGCCAGCAGCTTGGTAGGAGGGGGCCCCTATGGCTACACCTTC.

The CDR3 sequence is CSARVGSGNAGYNEQFF. The DNA for the CDR3 is TGCAGTGCTAGAGTGGGTAGCGGGAACGCTGGCTACAATGAGCAGTTCTTC. This chain joins TRBV20-1 and TRBJ2-1; 8 positions match TRBD2. The germline CDR1 and CDR2 sequences are DFQATT and SNEGSKA (reference sequence). V was clipped by 1 base and J by 3 bases; unmatched bases: 11. This CDR3 comprises 17 residues.

This clonotype was seen a handful of times. The chain uses TRBV5-1 and TRBJ2-3, with no clear D. V lost 0 bases and J 4 bases, leaving 9 bases between the germline ends. CDR3 size: 14 residues. The germline V gene encodes CDR1 SGHRS and CDR2 YFSETQ. The CDR3, as DNA: TGCGCCAGCAGCTTGGGTCTCGTTTCAGATACGCAGTATTTT. This encodes CASSLGLVSDTQYF. Looking up the rest from reference TRBV5-1 and TRBJ2-3 gives the full variable domain: KAGVTQTPRYLIKTRGQQVTLSCSPISGHRSVSWYQQTPGQGLQFLFEYFSETQRNKGNFPGRFSGRQFSNSRSEMNVSTLELGDSALYLCASSLGLVSDTQYFGPGTRLTVL.